This passage covers 9 T cell receptor beta chains from one sample sequenced in a study of identical twins. TCRdb called the 5' RACE reads again in MiXCR, with one record for every CDR3 protein. In the table there are 450,000 or so distinct CDR3 sequences, approximately 15% of which are singletons. This same sample was also part of a study on yellow fever vaccine responses in identical twins.

The sample consisted of CD4+ T cells sorted from blood. The receptors stem from a woman between 18 and 29 years old in good health.

The sample holds a few counts of this clonotype. The chain recombines TRBV5-1 with TRBJ2-2; D is undetermined. This CDR3 is built from 16 residues. Germline values: CDR1 SGHRS, CDR2 YFSETQ. V lost 0 bases and J 1 base, leaving 10 bases between the germline ends. For the CDR3, the DNA is TGCGCCAGCAGCTTGGTGTTAGGGAAGAACACCGGGGAGCTGTTTTTT. It specifies CASSLVLGKNTGELFF.

The V and J genes are TRBV7-2 and TRBJ2-1; maybe TRBD2 (6 bases). V was trimmed by 5 bases and J by 7 bases, leaving 12 bases between them. This CDR3 region has 13 residues. Germline CDR1 reads SGHTA; CDR2 reads FQGNSA. For the CDR3, the DNA is TGTGCCAGCAGCACCCGGGAGCGGAATGAGCAGTTCTTC. It specifies CASSTRERNEQFF.

This chain joins TRBV24-1 and TRBJ2-5; tentative D call: TRBD1 (5 bases). V was shortened by 0 bases and J by 5 bases, with 12 bases between the two germline ends. Germline loops: CDR1 KGHDR, CDR2 SFDVKD. The CDR3 contains 15 residues. The CDR3 DNA reads TGTGCCACCAGTGATTTGCGGCAGTCAGGGGAGACCCAGTACTTC. It codes for CATSDLRQSGETQYF.

The J gene is TRBJ2-5, the V gene TRBV29-1, with TRBD2 as a possible D gene (5 bases). The CDR3 covers 12 residues. With 2 bases removed from V and 3 bases from J, the gap between germline ends came to 7 bases. Germline V gives CDR1 SQVTM, CDR2 ANQGSEA. CDR3 amino acids: CSVEHGEETQYF. The CDR3 coding sequence is TGCAGCGTTGAACACGGGGAAGAGACCCAGTACTTC.

This clonotype appeared a few times. The chain carries TRBV19 and TRBJ1-1, with 8 bases that match TRBD1. CDR1 LNHDA and CDR2 SQIVND come from the germline V gene (reference sequence). CDR3 length equals 15 residues. Trimming took 8 bases from V and 4 from J; bases not matched to a gene: 12. CDR3 amino acids: CASRVPGGYGTEAFF. DNA for the CDR3: TGTGCCAGTCGGGTGCCAGGGGGCTACGGCACTGAAGCTTTCTTT.

The chain joins TRBV11-1 to TRBJ2-1; TRBD2 aligns across 8 bases. Germline CDR1 is SGHAT and CDR2 is FQDESV (reference sequence). V lost 10 bases, J lost 7 bases, and 12 bases stayed unmatched. This CDR3 has 14 amino acids. DNA of the CDR3: TGTGCCACTTCTCTAGCGGGCGTAGTAAATGAGCAGTTCTTC. Translated: CATSLAGVVNEQFF. The complete variable domain, with remaining parts taken from reference TRBV11-1 and TRBJ2-1, reads EAEVAQSPRYKITEKSQAVAFWCDPISGHATLYWYRQILGQGPELLVQFQDESVVDDSQLPKDRFSAERLKGVDSTLKIQPAELGDSAMYLCATSLAGVVNEQFFGPGTRLTVL.

This clonotype was detected only a few times. The V gene is TRBV20-1, the J gene TRBJ2-7; no firm D call. V shed 6 bases and J shed 3 bases, with 9 bases lying between them. Germline V gives CDR1 DFQATT, CDR2 SNEGSKA (reference sequence). CDR3 length: 11 residues. DNA for the CDR3: TGCAGTGCAGCCCATGGCTACGAGCAGTACTTC. It yields the protein CSAAHGYEQYF.

The rearrangement joins TRBV5-1 to TRBJ2-1, with 11 nucleotides matching TRBD2. Trimming took 10 bases from V and 6 from J; bases not matched to a gene: 9. Germline V CDR1 and CDR2: SGHRS, YFSETQ. The CDR3 loop spans 14 amino acids. The CDR3 loop reads CASGLAGLSNEQFF. The CDR3 bases are TGCGCCTCCGGACTAGCGGGCCTCTCCAATGAGCAGTTCTTC.

This chain links TRBV28 with TRBJ2-3; a weak D match, TRBD2 (6 bases). The V and J ends lost 5 bases and 4 bases respectively, with 22 bases between them. Per germline, CDR1 MDHEN and CDR2 SYDVKM. This CDR3 spans 17 amino acids. The CDR3 sequence: CASSGGTGGTRADTQYF. Here the CDR3 DNA reads TGTGCCAGCAGTGGGGGGACTGGGGGAACGAGGGCAGATACGCAGTATTTT. The full variable domain, rest sourced from reference TRBV28 and TRBJ2-3, is DVKVTQSSRYLVKRTGEKVFLECVQDMDHENMFWYRQDPGLGLRLIYFSYDVKMKEKGDIPEGYSVSREKKERFSLILESASTNQTSMYLCASSGGTGGTRADTQYFGPGTRLTVL.